The table lists the clone carrying this T cell receptor (beta chain) with a few counts. One entry per CDR3 protein, called by TCRdb with MiXCR from the RT-PCR reads. The sample gives about 540,000 distinct CDR3 sequences, roughly a quarter of which show up once; around 2.8% is in the top ten. The data belong to a study of response to subunit inactivated influenza vaccine. V was clipped by 11 bases and J by 2 bases, with 18 bases between them. In germline, CDR1 is ENHRY, CDR2 SYGVKD. CDR3 length: 15 amino acids. These records were also assigned to another study, of T cells expressing NK-cell markers. That report notes: UMIs were included in TCR beta cDNA generated by 5'RACE template switching.

Sequencing was performed on CD4+ T cells sorted from PBMCs, taken 11 to 12 days after vaccination. The chain uses TRBV10-3 and TRBJ1-4, with D perhaps TRBD1 (6 bases). The source is a man aged 45-60 years who received an inactivated influenza vaccine. CDR3 DNA: TGTGCCTCCCGCCGGCAGGGGACCACTAATGAAAAACTGTTTTTT. The encoded protein is CASRRQGTTNEKLFF.